The 30 T cell receptor beta chains below come from one sample, sequenced in a study of cytomegalovirus exposure and HLA in healthy donors. The PCR ran on 60 Vbeta and 13 Jbeta primers. Measured with immunoSEQ multiplex PCR; TCRdb has only the in-frame clones, and not every one. The top ten hold roughly 1.2% of the sample, which has under 140,000 clones, over 60% seen once. Sequencing was performed on PBMCs. These receptors were taken from a woman aged 25-40 years in good health and CMV-seronegative.

V and J are TRBV6-1 and TRBJ1-6; tentatively, D is TRBD1 (6 bases). Trimming cost V 3 bases and J 7 bases, with 13 bases left between them. This CDR3 region has 15 residues. The V gene's germline CDR1 is MNHNS and CDR2 SASEGT. The DNA of the CDR3 is TGTGCCAGCAGTGATACAGGGAATGGGAATTCACCCCTCCACTTT. Amino acid sequence: CASSDTGNGNSPLHF.

The CDR3 is CASSYGGPQYF. In nucleotides, the CDR3 is TGTGCCAGCAGTTACGGGGGTCCTCAGTATTTT. The chain recombines TRBV27 with TRBJ2-3; tentative D call: TRBD2 (6 bases). V gave up 4 bases and J gave up 12 bases, with 11 bases separating them. Germline V gene sequence: CDR1 MNHEY, CDR2 SMNVEV (reference sequence). The CDR3 contains 11 residues.

This rearrangement joins TRBV2 to TRBJ2-7, with 7 nucleotides matching TRBD1. Germline CDR1 is SNHLY and CDR2 is FYNNEI. Trimming cost V 9 bases and J 6 bases; bases outside gene matches: 11. The CDR3 runs to 13 residues. DNA for the CDR3: TGTGCCAGGACACCGAGACAGGGAAGCGAGCAGTACTTC. It codes for CARTPRQGSEQYF.

This clone was observed a single time. V and J are TRBV7-9 and TRBJ2-7; TRBD1 aligns across 8 bases. With V trimmed by 5 bases and J by 3 bases, 6 bases remained unmatched. Germline V gives CDR1 SEHNR, CDR2 FQNEAQ (reference sequence). This CDR3 has 14 amino acids. CDR3 residues: CASSQGTGYYEQYF. DNA for the CDR3: TGTGCCAGCAGCCAAGGGACAGGCTACTACGAGCAGTACTTC.

This chain joins TRBV29-1 and TRBJ1-2, with TRBD1 identical over 7 bases. The ends lost 3 bases at V and 12 bases at J; junction bases unmatched: 13. CDR1 is SQVTM, CDR2 ANQGSEA, per germline. The CDR3 contains 13 residues. CDR3 protein: CSVDGQDRVRHTF. DNA for the CDR3: TGCAGCGTTGATGGACAGGATCGGGTTCGGCACACCTTC. Full variable domain (outside the CDR3, taken from reference TRBV29-1 and TRBJ1-2): SAVISQKPSRDICQRGTSLTIQCQVDSQVTMMFWYRQQPGQSLTLIATANQGSEATYESGFVIDKFPISRPNLTFSTLTVSNMSPEDSSIYLCSVDGQDRVRHTFGSGTRLTVV.

The J gene is TRBJ2-2, the V gene TRBV30; no clear D gene. Trimming removed 5 bases at V and 8 bases at J, with 9 bases between. The CDR3 totals 11 residues. The germline gives CDR1 GTSNPN, CDR2 SVGIG (reference sequence). CDR3 sequence: CAWVLRGELFF. The CDR3, as DNA: TGTGCCTGGGTACTACGAGGGGAGCTGTTTTTT.

This clone showed up just a few times. The chain uses TRBV4-3 and TRBJ1-1; D is uncertain. Germline CDR1 LGHNA, CDR2 YSLEER. The CDR3 runs 18 residues. Trimming pared 4 bases from V and 0 bases from J, leaving 21 bases between. CDR3 sequence reads: CASSRSIIISGMNTEAFF. CDR3 coding DNA: TGCGCCAGCAGCCGAAGCATAATAATCAGCGGCATGAACACTGAAGCTTTCTTT.

The chain joins TRBV11-3 to TRBJ1-5, with D possibly TRBD1 on 6 matching bases. The germline V and J ends were trimmed by 1 base and 3 bases, with 10 bases remaining between them. This CDR3 comprises 15 residues. From germline, CDR1 is SGHNT and CDR2 YENEEA. As DNA, the CDR3 is TGTGCCAGCAGCTTAGTCCAGGGGTACAATCAGCCCCAGCATTTT. This encodes CASSLVQGYNQPQHF.

The chain is built from TRBV6-5 and TRBJ2-7; tentative D call: TRBD1 (6 bases). V was clipped by 2 bases and J by 4 bases, with 18 bases between them. CDR1 and CDR2 (germline): MNHEY, SVGAGI. This CDR3 has 16 amino acids. The CDR3 DNA sequence: TGTGCCAGCAGTTACCGCCTAGACAGGAGACTATACGAGCAGTACTTC. This codes for CASSYRLDRRLYEQYF.

The gene calls are TRBV29-1 and TRBJ2-1; a possible D gene is TRBD2 (5 bases). CDR3 length: 14 amino acids. Germline-derived CDR1 and CDR2 are SQVTM and ANQGSEA. Between the trimmed V and J ends, which lost 4 bases and 4 bases, there was a span of 14 bases. The CDR3 reads CSVGIGRDYNEQFF. CDR3 nucleotide sequence: TGCAGCGTTGGTATAGGACGGGATTACAATGAGCAGTTCTTC.

This chain links TRBV30 with TRBJ2-7; 9 positions match TRBD2. After removal of 2 bases from V and 5 bases from J, the junction contained 10 bases not matched to a gene. Looked up from germline, CDR1 is GTSNPN and CDR2 is SVGIG (reference sequence). The length of the CDR3 is 15 residues. CDR3 region: CAWSHPAGGGDEQYF. The CDR3 DNA sequence: TGTGCCTGGAGTCATCCCGCGGGAGGGGGAGACGAGCAGTACTTC. Complete variable domain (other parts from reference TRBV30 and TRBJ2-7): SQTIHQWPATLVQPVGSPLSLECTVEGTSNPNLYWYRQAAGRGLQLLFYSVGIGQISSEVPQNLSASRPQDRQFILSSKKLLLSDSGFYLCAWSHPAGGGDEQYFGPGTRLTVT.

J is TRBJ2-7 and V is TRBV4-3; D possibly corresponds to TRBD2 (6 bases). There are 15 residues in the CDR3. Per germline, CDR1 LGHNA and CDR2 YSLEER. Trimming pared 0 bases from V and 5 bases from J, leaving 14 bases between. The CDR3 DNA sequence: TGCGCCAGCAGCCAAGAGTCGGGGAGGAGACACGAGCAGTACTTC. Translation: CASSQESGRRHEQYF.

The chain employs TRBV2 and TRBJ1-6, with D unresolved. The ends were cut back, 2 bases at V and 8 bases at J, with 22 bases in the middle. The CDR3 sequence is 18 residues long. The germline CDR1 and CDR2 sequences are SNHLY and FYNNEI. CDR3 coding DNA: TGTGCCAGCAGTGAACGTGAGGGCCCCTCAAGAAATCATTCACCCCTCCACTTT. Protein sequence: CASSEREGPSRNHSPLHF. The whole variable domain, filled in from reference TRBV2 and TRBJ1-6, reads EPEVTQTPSHQVTQMGQEVILRCVPISNHLYFYWYRQILGQKVEFLVSFYNNEISEKSEIFDDQFSVERPDGSNFTLKIRSTKLEDSAMYFCASSEREGPSRNHSPLHFGNGTRLTVT.

This clone was recorded once. This chain uses TRBV5-6 with TRBJ2-7, with D maybe TRBD2 (7 bases). CDR3 length: 14 residues. CDR1 is SGHDT, CDR2 YYEEEE, per germline. Trimming removed 7 bases from V and 4 bases from J, with 18 bases in between. CDR3 nucleotide sequence: TGTGCCAGCTCAAGTGGGGGGGCCGGGTACGAGCAGTACTTC. It yields the protein CASSSGGAGYEQYF.

The table lists this clone with a few counts. The chain recombines TRBV7-8 with TRBJ2-6, with D maybe TRBD2 (5 bases). Germline V lookup: CDR1 SGHVS, CDR2 FQNEAQ. This CDR3 contains 16 residues. V lost 2 bases and J 0 bases, leaving 8 bases between the germline ends. CDR3 sequence: CASSLRTHSGANVLTF. The CDR3 nucleotides read TGTGCCAGCAGCTTACGGACTCACTCTGGGGCCAACGTCCTGACTTTC.

Comment on this clone: Other DNA sequences from this sample encode an identical CDR3 as well. The chain is built from TRBV2 and TRBJ2-5; TRBD1 agrees at 8 bases. Germline values: CDR1 SNHLY, CDR2 FYNNEI. After removal of 4 bases from V and 2 bases from J, the junction contained 0 bases not matched to a gene. This CDR3 is built from 13 residues. In DNA form, the CDR3 reads TGTGCCAGCAGTGGACAGGGGCAAGAGACCCAGTACTTC. Translation: CASSGQGQETQYF.

A single count supports this clone. The rearrangement joins TRBV9 to TRBJ1-5, with 7 bases lining up with TRBD1. J was trimmed by 0 bases and V by 7 bases; bases with no gene match: 7. CDR3 length: 15 residues. CDR1 is SGDLS and CDR2 is YYNGEE in the germline V gene. CDR3 DNA sequence: TGTGCCAGCGGGGACAGCCGAGGTAGCAATCAGCCCCAGCATTTT. It specifies CASGDSRGSNQPQHF.

The rearrangement joins TRBV25-1 to TRBJ2-5; D not certain. Trimming pared 3 bases from V and 4 bases from J, leaving 6 bases between. This CDR3 is built from 12 residues. Germline V lookup: CDR1 MGHDK, CDR2 SYGVNS. CDR3 coding DNA: TGTGCCAGCAGTGATGTGAGAGAGACCCAGTACTTC. Encoded protein: CASSDVRETQYF.

The V gene is TRBV7-8, the J gene TRBJ2-7; 11 nucleotides match TRBD2. From germline, CDR1 is SGHVS and CDR2 FQNEAQ. The J segment lost 0 bases and the V segment lost 5 bases, leaving 3 bases of the junction unmatched. This CDR3 is 15 amino acids long. In DNA form, the CDR3 reads TGTGCCAGCAGCACAACTAGCGGGAGCTCCTACGAGCAGTACTTC. It translates to CASSTTSGSSYEQYF.

The chain joins TRBV28 to TRBJ1-1; 8 bases map to TRBD1. The CDR3 sequence is 15 residues long. Germline V gives CDR1 MDHEN, CDR2 SYDVKM. After removal of 8 bases from V and 1 base from J, the junction contained 9 bases not matched to a gene. Here the CDR3 reads CASGGQGSWNTEAFF. Written as DNA, the CDR3 is TGTGCCAGCGGCGGACAGGGATCGTGGAACACTGAAGCTTTCTTT.

V gene TRBV4-1 combines with J gene TRBJ1-6; 9 nucleotides match TRBD1. The CDR3 is made up of 17 amino acids. From germline, CDR1 is MGHRA and CDR2 YSYEKL. Trimming took 1 base from V and 6 from J; bases not matched to a gene: 7. The CDR3 coding sequence is TGCGCCAGCAGCCAAGTAAGGACAGGGGCTTCTAATTCACCCCTCCACTTT. It is translated as CASSQVRTGASNSPLHF.

This clone was recorded once. The chain recombines TRBV27 with TRBJ2-1, with TRBD2 matching 11 bases. This CDR3 region has 15 residues. V shed 5 bases, J shed 9 bases, and the junction held 9 bases outside the gene matches. The germline V gene encodes CDR1 MNHEY and CDR2 SMNVEV (reference sequence). CDR3 in amino acids: CASSILAGVFGEQFF. CDR3 coding DNA: TGTGCCAGCAGTATACTAGCGGGAGTCTTTGGTGAGCAGTTCTTC.

The chain is built from TRBV5-1 and TRBJ2-5; 8 bases line up with TRBD2. V shed 7 bases, J shed 5 bases, and the junction held 7 bases outside the gene matches. The CDR3 sequence is 13 residues long. In germline, CDR1 is SGHRS, CDR2 YFSETQ. Here the CDR3 reads CASRREGSETQYF. The CDR3 DNA is TGCGCCAGCCGACGGGAGGGCAGTGAGACCCAGTACTTC.

The genes are TRBV5-4 and TRBJ1-2, with a tentative D call TRBD1 (5 bases). Germline CDR1 and CDR2: SGHNT and YYREEE (reference sequence). Trimming stripped 4 bases from V and 8 bases from J, with 15 bases between. The CDR3 sequence is 13 residues long. CDR3 in amino acids: CASSTQERRGYTF. CDR3 DNA: TGTGCCAGCAGCACACAGGAACGGCGGGGCTACACCTTC.

The CDR3: CASREGLRGNEQFF. CDR3 nucleotides: TGTGCCAGCAGGGAAGGACTAAGGGGCAATGAGCAGTTCTTC. The chain uses TRBV27 and TRBJ2-1, with D possibly being TRBD2 (6 bases). Deletions cut 6 bases from V and 6 bases from J, with 15 bases between. From germline, CDR1 is MNHEY and CDR2 SMNVEV (reference sequence). The CDR3 runs 14 residues.

V is TRBV19 and J is TRBJ1-5; D is uncertain. The CDR3 loop spans 14 amino acids. V lost 6 bases, J lost 0 bases, and 9 bases lay in between. CDR1 LNHDA and CDR2 SQIVND come from the germline V gene (reference sequence). The CDR3 region is CASRFQVSNQPQHF. In DNA form, the CDR3 reads TGTGCCAGTAGGTTCCAGGTTAGCAATCAGCCCCAGCATTTT.

The chain has TRBV5-1 and TRBJ2-1; 8 bases fit TRBD2. Germline trimming cut 9 bases from V and 8 bases from J; bases unmatched to any gene: 22. The CDR3 has 17 amino acids. The V gene's germline CDR1 is SGHRS and CDR2 YFSETQ. The CDR3 region is CATESFPSGGRGDEQFF. The DNA for the CDR3 is TGCGCCACCGAATCCTTCCCGTCGGGGGGGCGGGGTGATGAGCAGTTCTTC. The whole variable domain, filled in from reference TRBV5-1 and TRBJ2-1, reads KAGVTQTPRYLIKTRGQQVTLSCSPISGHRSVSWYQQTPGQGLQFLFEYFSETQRNKGNFPGRFSGRQFSNSRSEMNVSTLELGDSALYLCATESFPSGGRGDEQFFGPGTRLTVL.

Here the CDR3 DNA reads TGCGCCAGCAGCTTGGCGGGACAGGGGTCAAATGAGCAGTTCTTC. Its protein is CASSLAGQGSNEQFF. The V and J genes are TRBV5-1 and TRBJ2-1; 10 bases are shared with TRBD1. The CDR3 spans 15 residues. V was clipped by 0 bases and J by 7 bases; unmatched bases: 4. The V gene's germline CDR1 is SGHRS and CDR2 YFSETQ.

The chain is built from TRBV27 and TRBJ2-7, with 7 bases lining up with TRBD1. This CDR3 spans 14 amino acids. V trimming: 6 bases; J trimming: 3 bases; junction bases outside the gene matches: 8. From germline, CDR1 is MNHEY and CDR2 SMNVEV (reference sequence). CDR3 nucleotides: TGTGCCAGCAGGCCACGCCGGGACAGCTACGAGCAGTACTTC. Translated, it gives CASRPRRDSYEQYF.

This clone was seen once. The V and J genes are TRBV18 and TRBJ2-7; TRBD1 matches at 9 bases. This CDR3 contains 15 residues. The germline V gene encodes CDR1 KGHSH and CDR2 LQKENI. V lost 4 bases and J lost 0; bases outside the gene matches: 4. CDR3 nucleotides: TGTGCCAGCTCACTGACAGGGGGAAGCTCCTACGAGCAGTACTTC. It yields the protein CASSLTGGSSYEQYF.